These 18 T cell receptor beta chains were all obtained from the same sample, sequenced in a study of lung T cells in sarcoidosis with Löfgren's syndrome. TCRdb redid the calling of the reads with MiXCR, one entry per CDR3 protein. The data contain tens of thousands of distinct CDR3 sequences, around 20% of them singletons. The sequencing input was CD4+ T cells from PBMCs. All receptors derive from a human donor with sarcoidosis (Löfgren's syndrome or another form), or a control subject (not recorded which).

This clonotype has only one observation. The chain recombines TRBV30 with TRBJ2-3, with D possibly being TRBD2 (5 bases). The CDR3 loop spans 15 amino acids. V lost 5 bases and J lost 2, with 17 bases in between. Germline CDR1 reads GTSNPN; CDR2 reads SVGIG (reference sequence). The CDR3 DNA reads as TGTGCCTGGGGAGGTCTGGTAGCTATCACAGATACGCAGTATTTT. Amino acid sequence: CAWGGLVAITDTQYF.

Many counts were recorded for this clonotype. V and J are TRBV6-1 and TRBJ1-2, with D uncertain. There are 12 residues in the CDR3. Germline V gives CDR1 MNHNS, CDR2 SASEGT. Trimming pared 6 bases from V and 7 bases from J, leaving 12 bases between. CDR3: CASRSTVFGYTF. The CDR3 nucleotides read TGTGCCAGCAGGTCCACAGTCTTTGGCTACACCTTC.

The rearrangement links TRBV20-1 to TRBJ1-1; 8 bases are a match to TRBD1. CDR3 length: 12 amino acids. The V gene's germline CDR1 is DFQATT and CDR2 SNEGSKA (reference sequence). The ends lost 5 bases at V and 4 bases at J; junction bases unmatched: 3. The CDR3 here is CSAPGQGTEAFF. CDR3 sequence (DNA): TGCAGTGCTCCCGGACAGGGCACTGAAGCTTTCTTT.

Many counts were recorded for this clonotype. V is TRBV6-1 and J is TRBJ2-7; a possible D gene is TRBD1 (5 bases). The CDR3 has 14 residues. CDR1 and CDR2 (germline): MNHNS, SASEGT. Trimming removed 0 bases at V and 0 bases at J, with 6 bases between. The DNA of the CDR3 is TGTGCCAGCAGTGAAGCCAGGGCCTCCTACGAGCAGTACGTC. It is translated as CASSEARASYEQYV.

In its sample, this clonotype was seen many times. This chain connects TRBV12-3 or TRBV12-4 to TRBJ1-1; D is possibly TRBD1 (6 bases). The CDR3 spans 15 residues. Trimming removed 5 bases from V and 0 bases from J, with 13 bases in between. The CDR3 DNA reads TGTGCCAGCAGTCCCCGGACAGCCATGAACACTGAAGCTTTCTTT. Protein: CASSPRTAMNTEAFF.

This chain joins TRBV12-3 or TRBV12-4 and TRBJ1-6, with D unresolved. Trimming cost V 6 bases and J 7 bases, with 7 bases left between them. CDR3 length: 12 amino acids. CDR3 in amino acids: CASSLSNSPLHF. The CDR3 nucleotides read TGTGCCAGCAGCTTATCCAATTCACCCCTCCACTTT.

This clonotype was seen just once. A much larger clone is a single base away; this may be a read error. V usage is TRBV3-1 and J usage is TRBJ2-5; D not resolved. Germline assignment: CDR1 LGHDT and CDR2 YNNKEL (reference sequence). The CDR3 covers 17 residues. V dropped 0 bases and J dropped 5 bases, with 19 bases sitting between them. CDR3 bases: TGTGCCAGCAGCCAAGATCCCCGAGCCCCCTCGAGGGAGACCCAGTACTTC. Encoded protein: CASSQDPRAPSRETQYF.

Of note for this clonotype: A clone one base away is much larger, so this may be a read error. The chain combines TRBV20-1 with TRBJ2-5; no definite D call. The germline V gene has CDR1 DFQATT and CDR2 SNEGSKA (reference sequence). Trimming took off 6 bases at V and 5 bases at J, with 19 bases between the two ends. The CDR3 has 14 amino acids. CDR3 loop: CSASGPTLRETQYF. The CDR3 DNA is TGCAGTGCATCTGGACCAACACTGCGGGAGACCCAGTACTTC.

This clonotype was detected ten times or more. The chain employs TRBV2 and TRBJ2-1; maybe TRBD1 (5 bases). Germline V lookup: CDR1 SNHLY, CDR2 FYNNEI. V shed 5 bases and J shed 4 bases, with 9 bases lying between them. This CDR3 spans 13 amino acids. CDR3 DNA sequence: TGTGCCAGCAGTCGACAGCAATACAATGAGCAGTTCTTC. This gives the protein CASSRQQYNEQFF. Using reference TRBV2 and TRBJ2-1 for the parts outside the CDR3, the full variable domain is EPEVTQTPSHQVTQMGQEVILRCVPISNHLYFYWYRQILGQKVEFLVSFYNNEISEKSEIFDDQFSVERPDGSNFTLKIRSTKLEDSAMYFCASSRQQYNEQFFGPGTRLTVL.

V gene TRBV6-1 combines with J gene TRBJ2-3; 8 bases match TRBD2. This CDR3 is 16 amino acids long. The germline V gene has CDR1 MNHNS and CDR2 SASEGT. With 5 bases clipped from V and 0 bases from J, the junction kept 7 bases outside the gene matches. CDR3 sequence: CASSLLIAGSTDTQYF. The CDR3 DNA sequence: TGTGCCAGCAGTCTTCTGATAGCGGGGAGCACAGATACGCAGTATTTT.

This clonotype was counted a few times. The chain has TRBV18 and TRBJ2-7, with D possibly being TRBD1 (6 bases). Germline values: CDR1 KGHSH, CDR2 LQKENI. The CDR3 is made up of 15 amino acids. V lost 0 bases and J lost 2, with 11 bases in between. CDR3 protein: CASSPPGTPTYEQYV. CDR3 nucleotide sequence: TGTGCCAGCTCACCACCCGGGACACCTACCTACGAGCAGTACGTC.

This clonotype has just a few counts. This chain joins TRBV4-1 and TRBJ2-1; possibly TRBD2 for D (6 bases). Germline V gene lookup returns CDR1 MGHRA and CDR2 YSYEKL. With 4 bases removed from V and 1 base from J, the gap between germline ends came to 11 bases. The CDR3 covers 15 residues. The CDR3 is CASSPGAGSYNEQFF. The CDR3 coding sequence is TGCGCCAGCAGCCCGGGAGCGGGTTCCTACAATGAGCAGTTCTTC.

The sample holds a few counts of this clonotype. The CDR3 DNA reads as TGTGCCAGCAGTCCCGGGCGAGCGGGAATGGGGAGAACCGGGGAGCTGTTTTTT. It encodes CASSPGRAGMGRTGELFF. This rearrangement joins TRBV28 to TRBJ2-2, with 7 nucleotides matching TRBD2. The ends lost 5 bases at V and 5 bases at J; junction bases unmatched: 17. The CDR3 has 18 residues. The V gene's germline CDR1 is MDHEN and CDR2 SYDVKM.

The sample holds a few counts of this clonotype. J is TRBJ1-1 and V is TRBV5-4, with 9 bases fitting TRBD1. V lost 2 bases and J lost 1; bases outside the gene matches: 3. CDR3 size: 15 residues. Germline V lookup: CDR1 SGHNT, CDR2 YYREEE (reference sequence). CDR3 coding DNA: TGTGCCAGCAGCTTTGGGGGACAGGGGAACACTGAAGCTTTCTTT. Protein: CASSFGGQGNTEAFF.

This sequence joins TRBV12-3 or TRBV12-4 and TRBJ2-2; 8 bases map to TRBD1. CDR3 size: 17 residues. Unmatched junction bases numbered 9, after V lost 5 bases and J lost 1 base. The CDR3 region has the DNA TGTGCCAGCAGTCCCAGAGCCGGGACAGGGAACACCGGGGAGCTGTTTTTT. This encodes CASSPRAGTGNTGELFF.

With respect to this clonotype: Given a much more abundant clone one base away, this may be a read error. This CDR3 is CASTRTGIGKLFF. Here the CDR3 DNA reads TGCGCCAGCACCAGGACCGGGATCGGAAAACTGTTTTTT. The chain uses TRBV4-1 and TRBJ1-4; D gene uncertain. Germline CDR1 and CDR2: MGHRA and YSYEKL. This CDR3 is 13 amino acids long. V was clipped by 7 bases and J by 10 bases, with 16 bases between them.

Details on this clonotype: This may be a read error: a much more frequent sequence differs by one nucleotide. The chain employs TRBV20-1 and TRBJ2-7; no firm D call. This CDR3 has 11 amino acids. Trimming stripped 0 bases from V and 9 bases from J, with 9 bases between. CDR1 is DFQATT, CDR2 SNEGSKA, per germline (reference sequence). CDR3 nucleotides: TGCAGTGCTAGAGATGTCGACGGGCAGTACTTC. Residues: CSARDVDGQYF.

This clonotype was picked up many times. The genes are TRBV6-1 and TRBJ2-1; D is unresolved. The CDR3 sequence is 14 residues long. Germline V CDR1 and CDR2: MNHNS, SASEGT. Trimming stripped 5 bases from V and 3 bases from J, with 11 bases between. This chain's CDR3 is CASSPIWGYNEQFF. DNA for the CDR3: TGTGCCAGCAGTCCAATCTGGGGCTACAATGAGCAGTTCTTC.